A selection of T cell receptor beta chains follows, all from one sample in a study of T cell responses to AZD1222 COVID-19 vaccine. Assay: immunoSEQ multiplex PCR; the TCRdb copy retains only in-frame clones and omits some. Of roughly 150,000 clones detected, roughly 90% appear once; the ten largest clones hold more than 5.5%. Sequenced here: peripheral blood, sampled on day 0 of AZD1222 vaccination. The receptors were gathered from an adult in good health. CDR3s include the opening cysteine and the closing phenylalanine or tryptophan. The D gene is left open where the match is weak. Some rows have no size entry. The others give once, few or many, or a class for an expanded clone.

v_gene	j_gene	d_gene	abundance	CDR3nt	CDR3aa
TRBV5-4	TRBJ1-3	NA	large	TGTGCCAGCAGCCAAGGGCCGGGGGCTGGAAACACCATATATTTT	CASSQGPGAGNTIYF
TRBV27	TRBJ1-1	TRBD1	NA	TGTGCCAGCAGGGGACAGTTTCAAGCTTTCTTT	CASRGQFQAFF
TRBV28	TRBJ1-6	NA	NA	TGTGCCAGCAGTTTATCGGGGCTTAATTCACCCCTCCACTTT	CASSLSGLNSPLHF
TRBV19	TRBJ1-5	NA	NA	TGTGCCAGTAGTATCCAAGGGTTATCGAATCAGCCCCAGCATTTT	CASSIQGLSNQPQHF
TRBV9	TRBJ1-3	NA	NA	TGTGCCAGCACCTCGACACCGAGCTCTGGAAACACCATATATTTT	CASTSTPSSGNTIYF
TRBV18	TRBJ1-1	NA	NA	TGTGCCAGCTCACCGCGGACAGTGGGAGAAGCTTTCTTT	CASSPRTVGEAFF
TRBV28	TRBJ2-3	NA	NA	TGTGCCAGCAGTCGCCCGGGCTCGGCCACAGATACGCAGTATTTT	CASSRPGSATDTQYF
TRBV18	TRBJ2-1	NA	NA	TGTGCCAGCTCACCTTGGGCCCCGAAGGGAACCTACAATGAGCAGTTCTTC	CASSPWAPKGTYNEQFF
TRBV6-5	TRBJ1-1	TRBD1	NA	TGTGCCAGCAGATCTGGACAGGAGAACACTGAAGCTTTCTTT	CASRSGQENTEAFF
TRBV11-3	TRBJ2-5	TRBD1	NA	TGTGCCAGCAGCTTTGGGGACAGCCAAGAGACCCAGTACTTC	CASSFGDSQETQYF
TRBV7-2	TRBJ1-5	NA	NA	TGTGCCAGCAGCTTGGTCAGTCAGCCCCAGCATTTT	CASSLVSQPQHF
TRBV24-1	TRBJ1-6	NA	NA	TGTGCCACCCAAAGCGGGGTTCGGAATTCACCCCTCCACTTT	CATQSGVRNSPLHF
TRBV30	TRBJ2-3	NA	NA	TGTGCCTGGAGTCTAAGCCCCGAGGGGACGCAGTATTTT	CAWSLSPEGTQYF
TRBV2	TRBJ2-7	NA	NA	TGTGCCAGCAGCCCAAGGGGGGGAGGTGTGCAGTACTTC	CASSPRGGGVQYF
TRBV11-1	TRBJ1-1	TRBD1	NA	TGTGCCAGCAGCACGACAGGGTACACTGAAGCTTTCTTT	CASSTTGYTEAFF
TRBV4-2	TRBJ2-5	TRBD2	NA	TGTGCCAGCAGCCAAGATCTTGCGGGAGGGGGGGAGACCCAGTACTTC	CASSQDLAGGGETQYF
TRBV19	TRBJ2-2	NA	NA	TGTGCCAGTAGCCCGGCGGCGGGGAGGCGTGGCGGGGAGCTGTTTTTT	CASSPAAGRRGGELFF
TRBV7-2	TRBJ2-7	NA	NA	TGTGCCAGCAGCCAATCAGGCTACGAGCAGTACTTC	CASSQSGYEQYF
TRBV6-5	TRBJ1-6	TRBD1	NA	TGTGCCAGCAGTCCGACAGGGCGAGTTTTCTCACCCCTCCACTTT	CASSPTGRVFSPLHF
TRBV25-1	TRBJ1-1	NA	NA	TGTGCCAGCAGTGAATCGGTTGAAGCTTTCTTT	CASSESVEAFF
TRBV6-2/TRBV6-3	TRBJ1-5	TRBD1	NA	TGTGCCAGCAGTTATGACTATATGGGACAGGGCCGGGGGATGAACAATCAGCCCCAGCATTTT	CASSYDYMGQGRGMNNQPQHF
TRBV28	TRBJ2-4	NA	NA	TGTGCCAGCAGGTCTCAGGGGCGGATAAACATTCAGTACTTC	CASRSQGRINIQYF
TRBV28	TRBJ1-2	TRBD1	NA	TGTGCCAGCAGTTTTAGGGGACAGGGCTATGGCTACACCTTC	CASSFRGQGYGYTF
TRBV27	TRBJ2-7	TRBD2	NA	TGTGCCAGCAGTTTAATAATGACGGGCCGGGGGGTCTACGAGCAGTACTTC	CASSLIMTGRGVYEQYF
TRBV18	TRBJ1-3	NA	few	TGTGCCAGCTCATGGGACACATCAGCGGGAAACACCATATATTTT	CASSWDTSAGNTIYF